Shown below are 17 T cell receptor beta chains from a single sample sequenced in a study of CD8+ T cells in alopecia areata. Regarding treatment: oral pan-JAK inhibitor, 5-10 mg twice daily. It was cDNA, reverse transcribed from extracted RNA, that served as the sequencing template. Produced via immunoSEQ multiplex PCR; TCRdb's table is partial and in-frame only. The sample lists some 170,000 clones, roughly 63% occurring once. The sample in question was CD4+ T cells sorted from blood, obtained at roughly week 58, from a patient treated with tofacitinib. These receptors were taken from a human donor with alopecia areata.

The rearrangement joins TRBV5-1 to TRBJ1-6; D is unclear. The germline CDR1 and CDR2 sequences are SGHRS and YFSETQ. This CDR3 has 14 residues. V dropped 6 bases and J dropped 10 bases, with 17 bases sitting between them. The CDR3 DNA reads TGCGCCAGCAAAATGGCAACGGAGCCGTCACCCCTCCACTTT. Translating gives CASKMATEPSPLHF.

The V and J genes are TRBV7-2 and TRBJ2-1; D is uncertain. This CDR3 has 11 residues. From germline, CDR1 is SGHTA and CDR2 FQGNSA. V dropped 8 bases and J dropped 7 bases, with 9 bases sitting between them. CDR3 nucleotide sequence: TGTGCCAGCTCCGCGTGGAATGAGCAGTTCTTC. This translates into CASSAWNEQFF.

This clone has only a few counts. The chain carries TRBV7-9 and TRBJ2-1; D gene uncertain. CDR1 is SEHNR, CDR2 FQNEAQ, per germline (reference sequence). This CDR3 has 12 amino acids. V was pared by 5 bases and J by 10 bases, with 12 bases between. This chain's CDR3 is CASSPRAVEQFF. In DNA, the CDR3 is TGTGCCAGCAGCCCGAGAGCCGTGGAGCAGTTCTTC.

Points on this clone: The same CDR3 also results from other DNA sequences found in this sample. The J gene is TRBJ2-7, the V gene TRBV29-1; D is possibly TRBD1 (6 bases). V lost 4 bases to trimming and J lost 0 bases, with 16 bases between them. Germline V CDR1 and CDR2: SQVTM, ANQGSEA. CDR3 length: 15 amino acids. Here the CDR3 DNA reads TGCAGCGTTGGAAACCCGGGACAAAGCTCCTACGAGCAGTACTTC. Residues: CSVGNPGQSSYEQYF.

The chain recombines TRBV30 with TRBJ1-1; D uncertain. This CDR3 contains 13 residues. Germline values: CDR1 GTSNPN, CDR2 SVGIG (reference sequence). V lost 5 bases, J lost 0 bases, and 10 bases lay in between. CDR3 in amino acids: CAWLIGLNTEAFF. In DNA, the CDR3 is TGTGCCTGGTTGATCGGACTGAACACTGAAGCTTTCTTT.

This chain links TRBV29-1 with TRBJ1-2, with 7 positions matching TRBD1. J lost 5 bases, V lost 0 bases, and 12 bases had no gene match. The germline V gene encodes CDR1 SQVTM and CDR2 ANQGSEA. This CDR3 is 16 amino acids long. The CDR3 DNA reads as TGCAGCGTTGAAGATCCTTACGGACAGGAGGATTATGGCTACACCTTC. It yields the protein CSVEDPYGQEDYGYTF.

CDR3 DNA: TGCAGCGTTCGGGACAGGGGGGACTACGAGCAGTACTTC. Its protein is CSVRDRGDYEQYF. The gene calls are TRBV29-1 and TRBJ2-7; 11 nucleotides line up with TRBD1. This CDR3 contains 13 residues. The V gene end was trimmed by 5 bases and the J gene end by 3 bases; junction bases not matched to a gene: 3. Germline-derived CDR1 and CDR2 are SQVTM and ANQGSEA.

The chain has TRBV4-1 and TRBJ2-5; weak D call: TRBD2 (5 bases). CDR1 and CDR2 from the germline V gene are MGHRA and YSYEKL. V was pared by 1 base and J by 0 bases, with 12 bases between. The CDR3 is 16 residues long. DNA of the CDR3: TGCGCCAGCAGCCAAGGGCGAGCGGCGTACCAAGAGACCCAGTACTTC. Translation: CASSQGRAAYQETQYF.

The chain uses TRBV30 and TRBJ1-5, with 7 bases matching TRBD1. Germline lookup yields CDR1 GTSNPN and CDR2 SVGIG (reference sequence). V lost 2 bases, J lost 0 bases, and 22 bases stayed unmatched. CDR3 length equals 21 residues. The CDR3 DNA reads as TGTGCCTGGAGTTACAGGGGAGTGAAGGGAGTGGTATATATTAGCAATCAGCCCCAGCATTTT. Translation: CAWSYRGVKGVVYISNQPQHF.

This clone was seen a few times. This chain joins TRBV9 and TRBJ2-2; D may be TRBD1 (6 bases). Deletions cut 4 bases from V and 5 bases from J, with 12 bases between. CDR3 size: 14 residues. Germline CDR1 SGDLS, CDR2 YYNGEE. The CDR3 loop reads CASSKRQATGELFF. For the CDR3, the DNA is TGTGCCAGCAGCAAACGACAGGCTACCGGGGAGCTGTTTTTT.

The V gene is TRBV7-9, the J gene TRBJ2-5; a possible D gene is TRBD1 (5 bases). Germline assignment: CDR1 SEHNR and CDR2 FQNEAQ (reference sequence). V dropped 5 bases and J dropped 5 bases, with 21 bases sitting between them. The CDR3 contains 16 residues. The CDR3 coding sequence is TGTGCCAGCAGCCCCGTGGGGCAGGGAAGGCGTGAGACCCAGTACTTC. As protein: CASSPVGQGRRETQYF.

J is TRBJ1-1 and V is TRBV2; perhaps TRBD1 as D (5 bases). Per the germline V gene, CDR1 is SNHLY and CDR2 is FYNNEI. This CDR3 contains 14 residues. V was pared by 6 bases and J by 5 bases, with 16 bases between. Here the CDR3 reads CASSLKGVRTEAFF. The CDR3 DNA reads TGTGCCAGCAGCCTAAAAGGGGTTCGAACTGAAGCTTTCTTT.

This clone was seen a handful of times. This rearrangement joins TRBV29-1 to TRBJ2-1; 7 bases agree with TRBD1. Germline V gene lookup returns CDR1 SQVTM and CDR2 ANQGSEA. The CDR3 is 13 residues long. With V trimmed by 6 bases and J by 7 bases, 9 bases remained unmatched. The CDR3 DNA sequence: TGCAGCGTCTTTAGACAGGGACAAAATGAGCAGTTCTTC. Translated, it gives CSVFRQGQNEQFF.

Notes on this clone: At one of its ends the junction is not consistent with the germline gene, which may arise from a read error. Distinct nucleotide sequences in the sample also encode this CDR3. The chain employs TRBV18 and TRBJ1-2, with D possibly matching TRBD1 (6 bases). Germline V CDR1 and CDR2: KGHSH, LQKENI. This CDR3 region has 15 residues. DNA for the CDR3: TGTGCCAGCTCACCAGCCAGGGGAAGCTCCTATGGCTACACTTTC. It specifies CASSPARGSSYGYTF.

This clone was detected a few times. The chain links TRBV19 to TRBJ1-2; D gene ambiguous. The V gene's germline CDR1 is LNHDA and CDR2 SQIVND (reference sequence). Trimming stripped 4 bases from V and 5 bases from J, with 11 bases between. The CDR3 has 13 residues. CDR3: CASSTREEYGYTF. CDR3 nucleotide sequence: TGTGCCAGTAGTACAAGGGAAGAATATGGCTACACCTTC.

This chain uses TRBV30 with TRBJ1-6; tentatively, D is TRBD1 (5 bases). V was trimmed by 4 bases and J by 7 bases, leaving 11 bases between them. Germline V gene lookup returns CDR1 GTSNPN and CDR2 SVGIG (reference sequence). The CDR3 spans 13 residues. The CDR3 DNA reads as TGTGCCTGGACTCTGGACATGAATTCACCCCTCCACTTT. This encodes CAWTLDMNSPLHF.

The chain is built from TRBV7-2 and TRBJ1-5; possible D gene TRBD1, 6 bases. CDR3 length: 15 residues. V was pared by 1 base and J by 4 bases, with 11 bases between. Germline assignment: CDR1 SGHTA and CDR2 FQGNSA. The CDR3 DNA sequence: TGTGCCAGCAGCTTAGGTGGGACACGGAATCAGCCCCAGCATTTT. Protein sequence: CASSLGGTRNQPQHF.